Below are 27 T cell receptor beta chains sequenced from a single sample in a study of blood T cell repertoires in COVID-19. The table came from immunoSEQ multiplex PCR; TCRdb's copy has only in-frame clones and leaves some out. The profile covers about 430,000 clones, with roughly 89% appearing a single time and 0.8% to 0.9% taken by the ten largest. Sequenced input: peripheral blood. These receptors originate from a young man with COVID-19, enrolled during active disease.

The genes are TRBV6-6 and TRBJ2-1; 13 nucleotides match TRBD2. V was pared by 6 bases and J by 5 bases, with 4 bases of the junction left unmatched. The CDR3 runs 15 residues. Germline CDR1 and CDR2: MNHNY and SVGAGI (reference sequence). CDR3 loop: CASRTLAGGDNEQFF. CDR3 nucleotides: TGTGCCAGCAGAACACTAGCGGGAGGGGACAATGAGCAGTTCTTC.

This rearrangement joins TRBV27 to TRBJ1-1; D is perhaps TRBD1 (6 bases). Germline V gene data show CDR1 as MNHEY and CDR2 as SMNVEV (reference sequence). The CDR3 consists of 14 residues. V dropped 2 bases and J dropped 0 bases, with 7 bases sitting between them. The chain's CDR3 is CASSLRTVNTEAFF. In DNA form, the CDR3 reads TGTGCCAGCAGTTTACGGACAGTGAACACTGAAGCTTTCTTT.

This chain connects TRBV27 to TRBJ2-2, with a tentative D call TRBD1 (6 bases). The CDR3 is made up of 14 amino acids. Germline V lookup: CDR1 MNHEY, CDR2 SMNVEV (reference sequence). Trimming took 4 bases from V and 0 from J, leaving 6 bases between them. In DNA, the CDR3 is TGTGCCAGCAGTTACAGGGCGAACACCGGGGAGCTGTTTTTT. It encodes CASSYRANTGELFF.

The CDR3 region is CASHRTSGGQGEQFF. Here the CDR3 DNA reads TGTGCCAGCCATCGTACTAGCGGGGGTCAGGGTGAGCAGTTCTTC. The genes are TRBV19 and TRBJ2-1, with 11 bases that match TRBD2. V shed 9 bases and J 9 bases; nucleotides not matched to a gene: 13. Germline lookup yields CDR1 LNHDA and CDR2 SQIVND (reference sequence). The CDR3 extends over 15 amino acids.

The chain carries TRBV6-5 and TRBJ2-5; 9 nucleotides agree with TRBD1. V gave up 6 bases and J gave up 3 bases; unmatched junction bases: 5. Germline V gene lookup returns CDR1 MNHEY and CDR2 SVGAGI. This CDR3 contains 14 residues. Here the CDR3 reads CASRRQGVKETQYF. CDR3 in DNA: TGTGCCAGCAGACGACAGGGGGTCAAAGAGACCCAGTACTTC.

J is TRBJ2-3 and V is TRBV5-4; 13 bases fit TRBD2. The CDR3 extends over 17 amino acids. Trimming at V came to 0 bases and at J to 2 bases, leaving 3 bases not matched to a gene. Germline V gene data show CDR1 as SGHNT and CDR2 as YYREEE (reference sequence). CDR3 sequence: CASSLGLAGGTTDTQYF. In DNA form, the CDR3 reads TGTGCCAGCAGCTTGGGACTAGCGGGAGGTACCACAGATACGCAGTATTTT.

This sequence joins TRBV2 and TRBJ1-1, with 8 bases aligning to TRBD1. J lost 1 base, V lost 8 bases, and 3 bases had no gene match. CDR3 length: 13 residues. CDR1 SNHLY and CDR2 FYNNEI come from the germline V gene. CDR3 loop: CASAGQGNTEAFF. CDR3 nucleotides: TGTGCCAGCGCTGGACAGGGGAACACTGAAGCTTTCTTT.

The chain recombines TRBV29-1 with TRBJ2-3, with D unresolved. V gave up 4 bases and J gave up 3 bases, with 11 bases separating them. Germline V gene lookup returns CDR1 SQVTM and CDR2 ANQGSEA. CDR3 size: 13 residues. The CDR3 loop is CSVGHPHTDTQYF. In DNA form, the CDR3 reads TGCAGCGTTGGACACCCACATACAGATACGCAGTATTTT.

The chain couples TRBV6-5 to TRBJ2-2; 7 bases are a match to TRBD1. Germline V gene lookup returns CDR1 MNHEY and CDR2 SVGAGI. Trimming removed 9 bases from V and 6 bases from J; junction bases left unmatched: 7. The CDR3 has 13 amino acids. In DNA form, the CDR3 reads TGTGCCAGTAAGAGACAGGGATCCGGGGAGCTGTTTTTT. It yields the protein CASKRQGSGELFF.

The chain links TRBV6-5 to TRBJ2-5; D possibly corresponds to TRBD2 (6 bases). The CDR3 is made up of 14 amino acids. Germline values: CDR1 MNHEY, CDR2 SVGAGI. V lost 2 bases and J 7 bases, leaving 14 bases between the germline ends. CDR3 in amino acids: CASSYGRGSRTQYF. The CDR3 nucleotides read TGTGCCAGCAGTTACGGCCGGGGGAGCCGGACCCAGTACTTC.

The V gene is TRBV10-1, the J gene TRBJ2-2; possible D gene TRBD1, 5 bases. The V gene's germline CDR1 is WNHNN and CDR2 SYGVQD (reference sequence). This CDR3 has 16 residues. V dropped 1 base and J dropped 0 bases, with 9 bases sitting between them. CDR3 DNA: TGCGCCAGCAGTGAGTTCGGCAGGGCGAACACCGGGGAGCTGTTTTTT. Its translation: CASSEFGRANTGELFF.

The CDR3 loop is CAISESDRGSFSYTF. The DNA for the CDR3 is TGTGCCATCAGTGAGTCCGACAGGGGGAGCTTTAGCTACACCTTC. The genes are TRBV10-3 and TRBJ1-2; 9 positions agree with TRBD1. This CDR3 is built from 15 residues. Germline CDR1 is ENHRY and CDR2 is SYGVKD. Germline trimming cut 0 bases from V and 9 bases from J; bases unmatched to any gene: 8.

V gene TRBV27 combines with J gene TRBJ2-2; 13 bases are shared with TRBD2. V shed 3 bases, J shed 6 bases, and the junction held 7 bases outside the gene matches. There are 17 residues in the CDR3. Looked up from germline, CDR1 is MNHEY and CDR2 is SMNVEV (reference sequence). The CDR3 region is CASSFPALAGGPGELFF. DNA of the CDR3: TGTGCCAGCAGTTTTCCGGCACTAGCGGGAGGGCCCGGGGAGCTGTTTTTT.

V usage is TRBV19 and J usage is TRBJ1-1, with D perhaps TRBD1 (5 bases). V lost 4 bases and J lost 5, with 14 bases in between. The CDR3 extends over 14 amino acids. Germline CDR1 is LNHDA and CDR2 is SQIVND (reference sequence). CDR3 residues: CASSTRTIWTEAFF. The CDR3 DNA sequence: TGTGCCAGTAGTACCAGGACAATTTGGACTGAAGCTTTCTTT.

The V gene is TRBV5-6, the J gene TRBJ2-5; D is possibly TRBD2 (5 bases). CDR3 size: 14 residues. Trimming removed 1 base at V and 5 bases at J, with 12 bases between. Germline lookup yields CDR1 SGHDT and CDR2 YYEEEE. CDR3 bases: TGTGCCAGCAGCTTGTTGTCTAGCTTCGAGACCCAGTACTTC. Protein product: CASSLLSSFETQYF.

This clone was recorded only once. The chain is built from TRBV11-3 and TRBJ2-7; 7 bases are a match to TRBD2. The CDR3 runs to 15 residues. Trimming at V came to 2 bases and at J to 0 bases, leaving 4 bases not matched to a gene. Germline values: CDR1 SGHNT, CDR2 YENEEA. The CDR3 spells CASSLWGLPSYEQYF. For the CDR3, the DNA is TGTGCCAGCAGCTTATGGGGACTACCCTCCTACGAGCAGTACTTC.

CDR3 protein: CASSLLLAGEGYEQYF. The DNA for the CDR3 is TGTGCCAGCAGTTTACTACTAGCGGGGGAGGGCTACGAGCAGTACTTC. This chain connects TRBV28 to TRBJ2-7; TRBD2 matches at 11 bases. Germline V gives CDR1 MDHEN, CDR2 SYDVKM. Trimming removed 2 bases from V and 3 bases from J; junction bases left unmatched: 6. This CDR3 spans 16 amino acids.

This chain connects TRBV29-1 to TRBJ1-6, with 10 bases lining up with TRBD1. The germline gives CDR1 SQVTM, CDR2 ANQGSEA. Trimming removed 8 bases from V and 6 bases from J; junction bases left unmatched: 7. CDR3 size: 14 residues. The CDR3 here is CSIRQGAGNSPLHF. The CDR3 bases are TGCAGCATCAGACAGGGGGCTGGTAATTCACCCCTCCACTTT.

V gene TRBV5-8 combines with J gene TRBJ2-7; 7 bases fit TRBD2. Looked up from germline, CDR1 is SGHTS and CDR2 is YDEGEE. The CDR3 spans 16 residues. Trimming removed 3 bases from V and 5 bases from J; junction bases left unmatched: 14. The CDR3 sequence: CASSYPAWGGEDEQYF. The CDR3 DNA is TGTGCCAGCAGCTACCCGGCCTGGGGGGGAGAAGACGAGCAGTACTTC.

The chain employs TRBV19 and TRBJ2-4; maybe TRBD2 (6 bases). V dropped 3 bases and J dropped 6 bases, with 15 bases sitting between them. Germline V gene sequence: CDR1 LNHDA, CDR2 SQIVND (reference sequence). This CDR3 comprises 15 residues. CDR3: CASSIVGGGGNIQYF. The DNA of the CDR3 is TGTGCCAGTAGTATCGTGGGGGGAGGCGGAAACATTCAGTACTTC.

CDR3: CASSPAGSGGPGGSTQYF. The DNA of the CDR3 is TGTGCCAGCAGCCCGGCGGGTAGCGGGGGGCCCGGAGGGAGCACGCAGTATTTT. The gene calls are TRBV5-6 and TRBJ2-3, with 10 bases matching TRBD2. V lost 4 bases, J lost 9 bases, and 20 bases stayed unmatched. The CDR3 consists of 18 residues. Germline V gene lookup returns CDR1 SGHDT and CDR2 YYEEEE.

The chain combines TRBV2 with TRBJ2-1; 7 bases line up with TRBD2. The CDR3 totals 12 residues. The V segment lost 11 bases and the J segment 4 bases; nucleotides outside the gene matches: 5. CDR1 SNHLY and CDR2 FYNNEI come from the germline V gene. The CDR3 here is CAGRGLYNEQFF. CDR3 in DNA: TGTGCCGGGAGGGGCCTGTACAATGAGCAGTTCTTC.

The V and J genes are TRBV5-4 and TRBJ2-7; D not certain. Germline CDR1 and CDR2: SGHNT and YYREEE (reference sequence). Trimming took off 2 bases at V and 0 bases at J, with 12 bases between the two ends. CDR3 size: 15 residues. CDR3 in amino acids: CASSFARSDSYEQYF. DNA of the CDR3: TGTGCCAGCAGCTTTGCGAGGTCTGACTCCTACGAGCAGTACTTC.

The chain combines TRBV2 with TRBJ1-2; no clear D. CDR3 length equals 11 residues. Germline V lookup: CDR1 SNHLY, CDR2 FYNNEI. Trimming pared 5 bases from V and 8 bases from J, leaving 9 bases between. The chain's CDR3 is CASSLGRGYTF. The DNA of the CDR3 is TGTGCCAGCAGTTTGGGGAGGGGCTACACCTTC. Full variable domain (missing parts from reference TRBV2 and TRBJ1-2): EPEVTQTPSHQVTQMGQEVILRCVPISNHLYFYWYRQILGQKVEFLVSFYNNEISEKSEIFDDQFSVERPDGSNFTLKIRSTKLEDSAMYFCASSLGRGYTFGSGTRLTVV.

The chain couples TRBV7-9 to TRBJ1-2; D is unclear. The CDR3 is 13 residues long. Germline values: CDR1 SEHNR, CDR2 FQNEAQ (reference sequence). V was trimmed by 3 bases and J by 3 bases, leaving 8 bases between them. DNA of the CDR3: TGTGCCAGCAGCTTGTGGACTGACTATGGCTACACCTTC. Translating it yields CASSLWTDYGYTF.

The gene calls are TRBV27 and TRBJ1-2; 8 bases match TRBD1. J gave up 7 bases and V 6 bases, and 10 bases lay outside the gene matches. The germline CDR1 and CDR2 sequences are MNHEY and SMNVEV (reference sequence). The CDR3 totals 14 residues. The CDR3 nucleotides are TGTGCCAGCAGCTCAGGGGGCTCAGAGGGTGGCTACACCTTC. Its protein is CASSSGGSEGGYTF.

CDR3 amino acids: CASSYPGADEQYF. CDR3 bases: TGTGCCAGCAGTTATCCAGGGGCGGACGAGCAGTACTTC. This chain links TRBV6-6 with TRBJ2-7, with a tentative D call TRBD1 (6 bases). The length of the CDR3 is 13 residues. Germline CDR1 reads MNHNY; CDR2 reads SVGAGI (reference sequence). V was cut by 3 bases and J by 5 bases, with 11 bases left in between.